These 32 T cell receptor beta chains share one sample of origin, sequenced in a study of immune evolution from preneoplasia to lung adenocarcinoma. TCRdb's table, derived via immunoSEQ multiplex PCR, lists solely in-frame clones and lacks some. The data hold about 5,700 clones, with 70% to 80% observed a single time. The source material was FFPE adjacent normal lung tissue. These TCRs come from a person aged 70 to 85 with lung adenocarcinoma.

This rearrangement joins TRBV29-1 to TRBJ1-1; no firm D call. Germline V gene data show CDR1 as SQVTM and CDR2 as ANQGSEA. The germline V and J ends were trimmed by 4 bases and 5 bases, with 5 bases remaining between them. This CDR3 is built from 10 residues. The CDR3 region is CSVVWTEAFF. CDR3 in DNA: TGCAGCGTTGTGTGGACTGAAGCTTTCTTT.

The CDR3 spells CATSRDIEGNTIYF. CDR3 in DNA: TGTGCCACCAGCAGAGATATCGAGGGAAACACCATATATTTT. The chain has TRBV15 and TRBJ1-3; no clear D gene. From germline, CDR1 is LNHNV and CDR2 YYDKDF (reference sequence). V lost 0 bases and J 4 bases, leaving 7 bases between the germline ends. The CDR3 totals 14 residues.

This chain uses TRBV5-4 with TRBJ1-2; tentatively, D is TRBD1 (5 bases). Trimming stripped 2 bases from V and 0 bases from J, with 14 bases between. Germline lookup yields CDR1 SGHNT and CDR2 YYREEE (reference sequence). The CDR3 is 16 amino acids. The CDR3 loop reads CASSFPSDKANYGYTF. CDR3 DNA sequence: TGTGCCAGCAGCTTCCCCTCGGACAAGGCTAACTATGGCTACACCTTC.

The rearrangement uses TRBV18 and TRBJ2-6; the D gene is possibly TRBD2 (6 bases). The V and J ends lost 6 bases and 0 bases respectively, with 12 bases between them. The germline V gene encodes CDR1 KGHSH and CDR2 LQKENI. The CDR3 covers 16 residues. The CDR3 nucleotides are TGTGCCAGCTCCGGAGGGGCGGGCTCTGGGGCCAACGTCCTGACTTTC. This translates into CASSGGAGSGANVLTF. Combining the CDR3 with reference TRBV18 and TRBJ2-6 gives the whole variable domain NAGVMQNPRHLVRRRGQEARLRCSPMKGHSHVYWYRQLPEEGLKFMVYLQKENIIDESGMPKERFSAEFPKEGPSILRIQQVVRGDSAAYFCASSGGAGSGANVLTFGAGSRLTVL.

V gene TRBV4-2 combines with J gene TRBJ2-7; 10 bases align to TRBD2. V was clipped by 3 bases and J by 2 bases; unmatched bases: 10. CDR3 length equals 17 residues. Looked up from germline, CDR1 is LGHNA and CDR2 is YNFKEQ. The DNA for the CDR3 is TGTGCCAGCAGCCAGGGGGCCAGACTAGCGGGTCCCTACGAGCAGTACTTC. Residues: CASSQGARLAGPYEQYF.

J is TRBJ1-4 and V is TRBV5-4; D call uncertain. There are 14 residues in the CDR3. Trimming shortened V by 4 bases and J by 12 bases, and 19 bases separated the two germline ends. Germline V gene sequence: CDR1 SGHNT, CDR2 YYREEE (reference sequence). In DNA, the CDR3 is TGTGCCAGCAGCCACCGGGGTGACGGGTCAGAACTGTTTTTT. This encodes CASSHRGDGSELFF.

V and J are TRBV29-1 and TRBJ1-6; 9 bases map to TRBD1. This CDR3 is built from 14 residues. Trimming at V came to 3 bases and at J to 12 bases, leaving 9 bases not matched to a gene. CDR1 and CDR2 from the germline V gene are SQVTM and ANQGSEA. In DNA, the CDR3 is TGCAGCGTTGAGACCGGGACAGGGATGGAACCCCTCCACTTT. It is translated as CSVETGTGMEPLHF.

The J gene is TRBJ1-5, the V gene TRBV28, with D possibly TRBD1 on 5 matching bases. V dropped 8 bases and J dropped 6 bases, with 20 bases sitting between them. Germline CDR1 MDHEN, CDR2 SYDVKM. This CDR3 is built from 15 residues. CDR3 sequence: CASVLPGGTGQPQHF. Here the CDR3 DNA reads TGTGCCAGCGTGCTACCCGGGGGTACAGGTCAGCCCCAGCATTTT. Looking up the rest from reference TRBV28 and TRBJ1-5 gives the full variable domain: DVKVTQSSRYLVKRTGEKVFLECVQDMDHENMFWYRQDPGLGLRLIYFSYDVKMKEKGDIPEGYSVSREKKERFSLILESASTNQTSMYLCASVLPGGTGQPQHFGDGTRLSIL.

A word on this clone: The junction differs from germline at one of its ends, possibly a read error. Different DNA sequences within this sample yield the same CDR3. The chain is built from TRBV5-1 and TRBJ1-2; 8 bases align to TRBD1. Germline values: CDR1 SGHRS, CDR2 YFSETQ. The CDR3 has 14 residues. The CDR3 reads CASSIGQGNYGYTF. The CDR3 region has the DNA TGCGCCAGCAGCATTGGACAGGGAAACTATGGCTACACTTTC.

Only one count was recorded for this clone. Compared with germline, one end of the junction differs, possibly owing to a read error. The CDR3 region is CASSLGLPGQLSHF. CDR3 DNA sequence: TGTGCCAGCAGCTTAGGATTACCGGGACAGCTCTCCCACTTC. This chain joins TRBV7-2 and TRBJ1-2, with 7 bases fitting TRBD1. The CDR3 has 14 amino acids. CDR1 and CDR2 from the germline V gene are SGHTA and FQGNSA.

This chain links TRBV5-4 with TRBJ2-6, with 10 bases that match TRBD2. This CDR3 has 17 amino acids. V trimming: 1 base; J trimming: 1 base; junction bases outside the gene matches: 2. Germline-derived CDR1 and CDR2 are SGHNT and YYREEE (reference sequence). The CDR3 nucleotides read TGTGCCAGCAGCTTGAGCGGGGGGGCATCTGGGGCCAACGTCCTGACTTTC. It is translated as CASSLSGGASGANVLTF.

This chain uses TRBV13 with TRBJ1-5, with D possibly being TRBD1 (6 bases). CDR1 and CDR2 (germline): PRHDT, FYEKMQ (reference sequence). The V gene lost 5 bases and the J gene lost 1 base, with 21 bases spanning the gap. The CDR3 consists of 18 residues. The CDR3 loop reads CASSNSRVRQESNQPQHF. DNA for the CDR3: TGTGCCAGCAGCAATAGTAGGGTTAGACAGGAAAGCAATCAGCCCCAGCATTTT.

The gene calls are TRBV4-1 and TRBJ1-1; the match to TRBD1 covers 8 bases. J gave up 6 bases and V 4 bases, and 10 bases lay outside the gene matches. CDR1 is MGHRA and CDR2 is YSYEKL in the germline V gene. This CDR3 comprises 15 residues. The CDR3 sequence is CASSPQTGEGAEAFF. CDR3 DNA: TGCGCCAGCAGCCCCCAGACAGGGGAAGGTGCTGAAGCTTTCTTT.

There are a few counts of this clone. J is TRBJ1-1 and V is TRBV13; TRBD1 might be the D (6 bases). The V gene's germline CDR1 is PRHDT and CDR2 FYEKMQ (reference sequence). V lost 3 bases and J lost 1, with 9 bases in between. The length of the CDR3 is 14 residues. In DNA form, the CDR3 reads TGTGCCAGCAGCTTTCCAGGGGCGAACACTGAAGCTTTCTTT. Translating gives CASSFPGANTEAFF.

V gene TRBV18 combines with J gene TRBJ1-2; D remains unclear. CDR1 and CDR2 from the germline V gene are KGHSH and LQKENI. This CDR3 region has 13 residues. The V gene lost 3 bases and the J gene lost 3 bases, with 8 bases spanning the gap. CDR3 sequence reads: CASSPGSDYGYTF. As DNA, the CDR3 is TGTGCCAGCTCACCCGGCTCAGACTATGGCTACACCTTC.

The chain recombines TRBV5-1 with TRBJ2-7, with D possibly being TRBD1 (6 bases). Trimming took 4 bases from V and 0 from J, leaving 11 bases between them. The CDR3 sequence is 14 residues long. Per germline, CDR1 SGHRS and CDR2 YFSETQ. The DNA of the CDR3 is TGCGCCAGCAGCAAAGGGGACATCTCCTACGAGCAGTACTTC. Protein: CASSKGDISYEQYF.

The genes are TRBV18 and TRBJ2-7, with D possibly TRBD2 on 6 matching bases. The germline V gene encodes CDR1 KGHSH and CDR2 LQKENI. The CDR3 runs to 12 residues. The ends were cut back, 3 bases at V and 7 bases at J, with 10 bases in the middle. CDR3 loop: CASSPGRGEQYF. The CDR3, as DNA: TGTGCCAGCTCACCGGGCCGGGGGGAGCAGTACTTC.

This chain links TRBV7-6 with TRBJ2-2, with a possible D match to TRBD2 (6 bases). Germline V CDR1 and CDR2: SGHVS, FNYEAQ. The CDR3 has 17 amino acids. V shed 2 bases and J shed 1 base, with 14 bases lying between them. The CDR3 loop is CASSLKGGERNTGELFF. The DNA for the CDR3 is TGTGCCAGCAGCTTAAAAGGAGGGGAAAGGAACACCGGGGAGCTGTTTTTT.

This clone was seen a handful of times. V and J are TRBV7-9 and TRBJ2-3; D gene unclear. Germline V gives CDR1 SEHNR, CDR2 FQNEAQ (reference sequence). This CDR3 region has 13 residues. Trimming left V 5 bases short and J 2 bases short, with 8 bases between. The CDR3 DNA is TGTGCCAGCAGCCCCGTCGACACAGATACGCAGTATTTT. This encodes CASSPVDTDTQYF.

This clone has a handful of counts. This chain connects TRBV10-3 to TRBJ2-2; no clear D. The CDR3 is made up of 16 amino acids. Germline CDR1 ENHRY, CDR2 SYGVKD. Trimming pared 0 bases from V and 2 bases from J, leaving 10 bases between. The CDR3 sequence: CAISESQYINTGELFF. DNA of the CDR3: TGTGCCATCAGTGAGTCGCAATATATCAACACCGGGGAGCTGTTTTTT.

The rearrangement uses TRBV7-9 and TRBJ2-7; 8 positions agree with TRBD2. With 4 bases clipped from V and 2 bases from J, the junction kept 10 bases outside the gene matches. Germline-derived CDR1 and CDR2 are SEHNR and FQNEAQ (reference sequence). The CDR3 is 16 amino acids. This CDR3 reads CASSSPETSATYEQYF. Written as DNA, the CDR3 is TGTGCCAGCAGCTCACCTGAGACTAGCGCAACCTACGAGCAGTACTTC.

CDR3 DNA sequence: TGTGCCATCAGTGATCAAGAGAGCTCCTACGAGCAGTACTTC. It translates to CAISDQESSYEQYF. This chain links TRBV10-3 with TRBJ2-7; D remains unclear. With 3 bases removed from V and 0 bases from J, the gap between germline ends came to 9 bases. This CDR3 region has 14 residues. Germline CDR1 ENHRY, CDR2 SYGVKD.

The chain joins TRBV30 to TRBJ1-2; D uncertain. Germline V gives CDR1 GTSNPN, CDR2 SVGIG (reference sequence). Trimming stripped 7 bases from V and 5 bases from J, with 14 bases between. This CDR3 has 12 amino acids. DNA of the CDR3: TGTGCCTACAAATCCGGGATATATGGCTACACCTTC. Translated: CAYKSGIYGYTF.

The chain joins TRBV5-1 to TRBJ2-7, with 9 bases aligning to TRBD1. The germline V gene has CDR1 SGHRS and CDR2 YFSETQ. V dropped 4 bases and J dropped 5; count of bases not matched to a gene: 10. The CDR3 consists of 15 residues. CDR3 sequence (DNA): TGCGCCAGCAGCGAAGGCGACAGGGGGATCAACGAGCAGTACTTC. Its protein product is CASSEGDRGINEQYF.

This clone was picked up a small number of times. The chain recombines TRBV5-1 with TRBJ2-6, with TRBD2 as a possible D gene (5 bases). V dropped 3 bases and J dropped 0 bases, with 19 bases sitting between them. Germline lookup yields CDR1 SGHRS and CDR2 YFSETQ. This CDR3 region has 19 residues. CDR3 sequence: CASSWNGEGFTSGANVLTF. CDR3 nucleotides: TGCGCCAGCAGCTGGAACGGGGAAGGGTTTACCTCTGGGGCCAACGTCCTGACTTTC.

The chain joins TRBV19 to TRBJ2-7, with D tentatively TRBD1 (5 bases). The germline gives CDR1 LNHDA, CDR2 SQIVND (reference sequence). With 0 bases removed from V and 3 bases from J, the gap between germline ends came to 9 bases. The CDR3 is 14 residues long. CDR3 sequence: CASSIDQGGYEQYF. For the CDR3, the DNA is TGTGCCAGTAGTATAGATCAGGGCGGCTACGAGCAGTACTTC.

This clone has a handful of counts. The chain's CDR3 is CASSGGLF. The CDR3 DNA is TGTGCCAGCAGCGGGGGTTTGTTC. The gene calls are TRBV21-1 and TRBJ2-7. TRBV21-1 is labeled a pseudogene. The CDR3 length is 8 residues.

The sample holds a few counts of this clone. The chain couples TRBV5-4 to TRBJ2-1; TRBD1 matches at 8 bases. The CDR3 loop spans 16 amino acids. V lost 5 bases to trimming and J lost 0 bases; unmatched junction nucleotides: 7. The germline CDR1 and CDR2 sequences are SGHNT and YYREEE (reference sequence). As DNA, the CDR3 is TGTGCCAGCAGACCACAGGGGGAGGCCTCCTACAATGAGCAGTTCTTC. This encodes CASRPQGEASYNEQFF. The full variable domain, in which reference TRBV5-4 and TRBJ2-1 provide the parts outside the CDR3, is ETGVTQSPTHLIKTRGQQVTLRCSSQSGHNTVSWYQQALGQGPQFIFQYYREEENGRGNFPPRFSGLQFPNYSSELNVNALELDDSALYLCASRPQGEASYNEQFFGPGTRLTVL.

The rearrangement links TRBV28 to TRBJ2-7, with D maybe TRBD2 (6 bases). Trimming took off 2 bases at V and 7 bases at J, with 12 bases between the two ends. Germline lookup yields CDR1 MDHEN and CDR2 SYDVKM. The CDR3 is 13 amino acids. The CDR3 region is CASSLIGGWEQYF. CDR3 sequence (DNA): TGTGCCAGCAGTTTAATTGGGGGGTGGGAGCAGTACTTC.

In this sample, this clone turned up a few times. V gene TRBV6-1 combines with J gene TRBJ2-7, with D possibly being TRBD2 (5 bases). Trimming stripped 4 bases from V and 3 bases from J, with 16 bases between. This CDR3 contains 15 residues. Germline V gene sequence: CDR1 MNHNS, CDR2 SASEGT. CDR3 bases: TGTGCCAGCAGTGTCAATAGCGATCCCAACTACGAGCAGTACTTC. It translates to CASSVNSDPNYEQYF.

V usage is TRBV2 and J usage is TRBJ2-6; TRBD1 matches 10 bases. The CDR3 contains 16 residues. The V segment lost 7 bases and the J segment 4 bases; nucleotides outside the gene matches: 7. The V gene's germline CDR1 is SNHLY and CDR2 FYNNEI. Written as DNA, the CDR3 is TGTGCCAGCACTAGGGGACAGGGGAACGGGGCCAACGTCCTGACTTTC. Translation gives CASTRGQGNGANVLTF.

The chain joins TRBV2 to TRBJ2-2; D ambiguous. Germline CDR1 is SNHLY and CDR2 is FYNNEI. Between the trimmed V and J ends, which lost 7 bases and 7 bases, there was a span of 10 bases. This CDR3 contains 12 residues. The CDR3 DNA is TGTGCCAGCAACTATCGTGACGGGGAGCTGTTTTTT. The encoded protein is CASNYRDGELFF.